Sequencing of this T cell receptor (beta chain) was carried out in a study of blood T cell repertoires in COVID-19 (dated by TCRdb to the early 2020s). About the study as a whole: Collaborator samples came from the United States, Italy and Spain and covered acute and convalescent phases of COVID-19. Samples were obtained from the ongoing ImmuneRACE study (first 160 participants) and from roughly 1,300 subjects provided by 6 global collaborators. The prospective study material was composed of cDNA or gDNA derived from T cells, B-cell-depleted T cells, or PBMCs. HLA class I and class II types, where available, came from metadata supplied by the sample provider rather than from assay-based typing. Sample metadata almost always included a de-identified subject ID, COVID-19 status, age in years and sex. The repertoires were released in a freely available public database meant as a resource for research on the immune response to SARS-CoV-2. The dataset comprised deeply sampled blood TCRbeta repertoires from subjects exposed to, actively infected with, or recovered from COVID-19.

Trimmed from V: 6 bases; trimmed from J: 5 bases; junction bases lacking a gene match: 10. Reading the germline V gene (reference sequence) gives CDR1 LNHDA and CDR2 SQIVND. The CDR3 goes from the cysteine to the phenylalanine over 15 residues. The CDR3 DNA has 45 bases and is translated from base 1. At one collaborating source in Seattle, patients were enrolled during active infection and were followed longitudinally through the course of disease. Collaborating institutions collected whole blood in K2EDTA tubes following their own protocols. Collaborator samples were shipped for TCRbeta analysis as frozen whole blood, isolated PBMCs, or DNA extracted from either sample type. The research as a whole found: The amount of clinical and demographic metadata varied by source and participant and was provided uncurated.

The immunoSEQ Assay, a bias-controlled multiplex PCR, was used to amplify TCRbeta CDR3 regions from genomic DNA. On the study's bioinformatics: The number of nucleated cells in each sample was estimated from the amplification of reference gene primers within the assay. Sequence reads were collapsed and filtered to measure the absolute abundance of every unique TCRbeta CDR3 rearrangement. Productive Simpson clonality was computed per sample as the square root of Simpson's diversity index over productive rearrangements. Not all clones reach the TCRdb copy of this immuneACCESS table, which keeps in-frame sequences only. Checked studies attribute under half of the gap to unresolved V genes and leave the rest unexplained. That table is the source of V, J and clone size, and D and trimming were worked out from the DNA. The sample records 400,000 to 450,000 clones, 89% of which are singletons. The ten largest clones add up to roughly 1.4% of the sample.

Concerning this clone itself: Its recognized antigen is unknown. Base-call qualities are not available, and no considerably larger clone is one nucleotide away.

The V and J genes are TRBV19 and TRBJ2-3; TRBD1 lines up with 8 middle nucleotides. The TCR was taken from a woman between 35 and 50 years old with COVID-19, enrolled during active disease. The sequencing sample was made of peripheral blood. The DNA sequence follows: TGTGCCAGTAGCATGCAGGGGGCGCTTGGAGATACGCAGTATTTT. This codes for CASSMQGALGDTQYF.